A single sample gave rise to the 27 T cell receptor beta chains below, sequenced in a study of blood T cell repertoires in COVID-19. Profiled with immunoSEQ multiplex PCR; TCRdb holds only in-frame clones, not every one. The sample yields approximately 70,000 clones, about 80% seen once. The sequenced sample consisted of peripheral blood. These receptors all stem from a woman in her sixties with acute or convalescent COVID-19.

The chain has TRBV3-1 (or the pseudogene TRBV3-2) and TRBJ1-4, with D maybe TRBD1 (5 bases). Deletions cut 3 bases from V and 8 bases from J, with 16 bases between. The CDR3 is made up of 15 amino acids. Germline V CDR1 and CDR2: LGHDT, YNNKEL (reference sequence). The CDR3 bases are TGTGCCAGCAGCCAGGCTCAGGGATCGTGGGAAAAACTGTTTTTT. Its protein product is CASSQAQGSWEKLFF.

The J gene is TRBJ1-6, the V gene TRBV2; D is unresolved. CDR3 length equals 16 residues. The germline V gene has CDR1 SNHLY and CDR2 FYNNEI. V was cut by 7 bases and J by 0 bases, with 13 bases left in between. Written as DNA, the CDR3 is TGTGCCAGCACCAATCTCGGGAGCTCCTATAATTCACCCCTCCACTTT. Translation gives CASTNLGSSYNSPLHF.

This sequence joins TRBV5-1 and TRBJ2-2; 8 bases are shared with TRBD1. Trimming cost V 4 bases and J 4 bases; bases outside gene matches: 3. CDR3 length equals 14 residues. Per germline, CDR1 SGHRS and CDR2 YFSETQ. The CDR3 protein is CASSQTGVTGELFF. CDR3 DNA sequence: TGCGCCAGCAGCCAGACAGGGGTCACCGGGGAGCTGTTTTTT.

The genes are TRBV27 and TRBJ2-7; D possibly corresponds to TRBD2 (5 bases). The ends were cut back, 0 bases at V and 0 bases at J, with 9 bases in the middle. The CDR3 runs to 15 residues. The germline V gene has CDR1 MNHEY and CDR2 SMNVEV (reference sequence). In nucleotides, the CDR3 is TGTGCCAGCAGTTTATCGCGGGCAGTCTCCTACGAGCAGTACTTC. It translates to CASSLSRAVSYEQYF.

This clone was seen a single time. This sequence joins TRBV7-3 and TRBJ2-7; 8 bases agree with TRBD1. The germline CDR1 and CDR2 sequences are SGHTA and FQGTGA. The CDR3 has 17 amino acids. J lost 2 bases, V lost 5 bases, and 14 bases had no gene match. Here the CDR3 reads CASSPPPDRGPPYEQYF. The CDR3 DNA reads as TGTGCCAGCAGCCCCCCCCCTGACAGGGGTCCCCCCTACGAGCAGTACTTC.

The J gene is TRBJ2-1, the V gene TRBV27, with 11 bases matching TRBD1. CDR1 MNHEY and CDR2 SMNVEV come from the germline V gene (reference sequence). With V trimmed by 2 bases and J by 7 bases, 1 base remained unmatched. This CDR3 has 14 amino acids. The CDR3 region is CASSLGDRGNEQFF. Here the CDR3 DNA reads TGTGCCAGCAGTTTAGGGGACAGGGGGAATGAGCAGTTCTTC.

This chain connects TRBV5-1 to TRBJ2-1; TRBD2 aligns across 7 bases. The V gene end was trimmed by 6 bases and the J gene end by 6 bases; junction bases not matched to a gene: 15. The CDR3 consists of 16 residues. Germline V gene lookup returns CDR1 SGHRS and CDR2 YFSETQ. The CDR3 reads CASTPSASGAGNEQFF. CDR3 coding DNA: TGCGCCAGCACCCCCTCCGCGAGCGGGGCGGGCAATGAGCAGTTCTTC.

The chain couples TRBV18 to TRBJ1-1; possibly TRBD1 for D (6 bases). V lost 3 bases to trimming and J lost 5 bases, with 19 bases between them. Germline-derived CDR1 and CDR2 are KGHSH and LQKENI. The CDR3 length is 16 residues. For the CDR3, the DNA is TGTGCCAGCTCACCGCCTGACAGGTCCCGATGGACTGAAGCTTTCTTT. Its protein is CASSPPDRSRWTEAFF.

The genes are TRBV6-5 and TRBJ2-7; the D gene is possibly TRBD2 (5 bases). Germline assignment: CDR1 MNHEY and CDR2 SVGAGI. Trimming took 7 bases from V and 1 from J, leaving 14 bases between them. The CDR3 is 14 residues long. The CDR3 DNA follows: TGTGCCAGCAACCCTACTAGACCTTCCTACGAGCAGTACTTC. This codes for CASNPTRPSYEQYF.

The CDR3 region is CAISGQGVTEAFF. The DNA for the CDR3 is TGTGCCATCAGCGGACAGGGGGTAACTGAAGCTTTCTTT. The rearrangement joins TRBV10-3 to TRBJ1-1; 10 bases map to TRBD1. The trim removed 6 bases at V and 5 bases at J, leaving 3 bases unmatched. The CDR3 runs 13 residues. CDR1 and CDR2 from the germline V gene are ENHRY and SYGVKD.

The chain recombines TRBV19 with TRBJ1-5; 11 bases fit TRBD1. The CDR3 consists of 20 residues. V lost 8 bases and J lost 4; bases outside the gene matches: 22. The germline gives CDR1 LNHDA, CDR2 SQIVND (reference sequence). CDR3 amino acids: CASGESEGRGTGGGNQPQHF. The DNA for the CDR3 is TGTGCCAGTGGGGAATCCGAGGGCCGAGGGACAGGGGGAGGGAATCAGCCCCAGCATTTT. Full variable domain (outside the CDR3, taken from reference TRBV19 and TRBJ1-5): DGGITQSPKYLFRKEGQNVTLSCEQNLNHDAMYWYRQDPGQGLRLIYYSQIVNDFQKGDIAEGYSVSREKKESFPLTVTSAQKNPTAFYLCASGESEGRGTGGGNQPQHFGDGTRLSIL.

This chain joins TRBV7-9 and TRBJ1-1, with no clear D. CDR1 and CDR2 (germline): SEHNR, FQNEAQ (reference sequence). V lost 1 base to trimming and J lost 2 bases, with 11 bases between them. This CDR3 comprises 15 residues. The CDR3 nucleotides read TGTGCCAGCAGCTTAGTGCATAACACCAACACTGAAGCTTTCTTT. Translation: CASSLVHNTNTEAFF.

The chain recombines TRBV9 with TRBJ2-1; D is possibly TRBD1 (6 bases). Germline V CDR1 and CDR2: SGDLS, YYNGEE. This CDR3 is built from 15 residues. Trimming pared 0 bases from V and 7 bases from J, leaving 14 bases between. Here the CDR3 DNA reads TGTGCCAGCAGCGTAGCTCCCCCACAGGGTAATGAGCAGTTCTTC. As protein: CASSVAPPQGNEQFF.

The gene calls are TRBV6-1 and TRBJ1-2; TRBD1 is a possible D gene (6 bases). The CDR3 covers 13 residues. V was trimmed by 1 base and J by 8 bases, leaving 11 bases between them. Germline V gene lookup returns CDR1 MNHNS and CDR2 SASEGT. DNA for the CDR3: TGTGCCAGCAGTGAAGTGTGGACAGACGGCTACACCTTC. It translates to CASSEVWTDGYTF.

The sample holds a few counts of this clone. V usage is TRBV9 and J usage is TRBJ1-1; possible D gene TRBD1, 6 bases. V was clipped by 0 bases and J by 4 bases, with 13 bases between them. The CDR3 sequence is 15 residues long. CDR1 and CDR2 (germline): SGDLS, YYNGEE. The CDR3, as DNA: TGTGCCAGCAGCGTAGTAGTGGGGGCGCCCACTGAAGCTTTCTTT. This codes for CASSVVVGAPTEAFF.

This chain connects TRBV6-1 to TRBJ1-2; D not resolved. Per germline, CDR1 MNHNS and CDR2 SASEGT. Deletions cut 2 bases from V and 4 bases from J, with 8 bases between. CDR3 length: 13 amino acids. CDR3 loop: CASSETGFYGYTF. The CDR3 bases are TGTGCCAGCAGTGAAACGGGGTTCTATGGCTACACCTTC.

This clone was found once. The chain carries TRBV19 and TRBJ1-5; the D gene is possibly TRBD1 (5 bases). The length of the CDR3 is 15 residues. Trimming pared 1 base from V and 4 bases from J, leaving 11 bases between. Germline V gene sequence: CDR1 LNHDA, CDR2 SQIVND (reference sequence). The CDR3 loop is CASSIGQGWNQPQHF. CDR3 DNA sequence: TGTGCCAGTAGTATAGGGCAGGGATGGAATCAGCCCCAGCATTTT.

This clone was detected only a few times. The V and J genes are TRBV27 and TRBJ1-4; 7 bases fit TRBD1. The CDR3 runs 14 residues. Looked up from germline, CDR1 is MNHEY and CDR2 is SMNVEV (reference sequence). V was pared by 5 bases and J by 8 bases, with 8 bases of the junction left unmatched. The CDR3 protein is CASSRQYRGEKLFF. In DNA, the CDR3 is TGTGCCAGCAGTCGACAGTACAGGGGAGAAAAACTGTTTTTT.

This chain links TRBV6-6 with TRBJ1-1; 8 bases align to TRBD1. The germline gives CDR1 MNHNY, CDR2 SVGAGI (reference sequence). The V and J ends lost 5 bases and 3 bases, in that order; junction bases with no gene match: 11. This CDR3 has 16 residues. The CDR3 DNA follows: TGTGCCAGCAGTGCCACCAGGGGGCGGTACGACACTGAAGCTTTCTTT. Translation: CASSATRGRYDTEAFF.

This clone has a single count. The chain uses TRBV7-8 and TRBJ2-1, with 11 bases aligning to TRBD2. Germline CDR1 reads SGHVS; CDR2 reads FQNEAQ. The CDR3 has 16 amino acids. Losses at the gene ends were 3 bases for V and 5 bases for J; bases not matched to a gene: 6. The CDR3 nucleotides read TGTGCCAGCAGCTTTGCGGGACTAGCGGATCACAATGAGCAGTTCTTC. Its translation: CASSFAGLADHNEQFF.

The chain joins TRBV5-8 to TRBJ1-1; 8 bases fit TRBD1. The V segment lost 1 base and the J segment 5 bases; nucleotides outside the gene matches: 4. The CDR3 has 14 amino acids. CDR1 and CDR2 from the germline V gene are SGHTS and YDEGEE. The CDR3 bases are TGTGCCAGCAGCTTGACTTACAGGGGGACTGAAGCTTTCTTT. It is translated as CASSLTYRGTEAFF. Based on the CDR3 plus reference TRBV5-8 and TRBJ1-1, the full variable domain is EAGVTQSPTHLIKTRGQQATLRCSPISGHTSVYWYQQALGLGLQFLLWYDEGEERNRGNFPPRFSGRQFPNYSSELNVNALELEDSALYLCASSLTYRGTEAFFGQGTRLTVV.

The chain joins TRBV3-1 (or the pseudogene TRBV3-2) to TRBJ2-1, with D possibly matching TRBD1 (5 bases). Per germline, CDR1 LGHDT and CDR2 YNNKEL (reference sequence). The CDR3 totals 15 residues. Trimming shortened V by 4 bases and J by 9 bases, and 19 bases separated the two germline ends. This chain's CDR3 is CASSPPLTEVGEQFF. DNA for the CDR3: TGTGCCAGCAGCCCCCCCCTGACAGAGGTCGGTGAGCAGTTCTTC.

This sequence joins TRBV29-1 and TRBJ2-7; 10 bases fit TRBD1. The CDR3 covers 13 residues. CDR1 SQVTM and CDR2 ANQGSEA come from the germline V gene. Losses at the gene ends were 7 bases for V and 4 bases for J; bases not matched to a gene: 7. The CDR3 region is CSGAMGQGYEQYF. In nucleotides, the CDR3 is TGCAGCGGCGCCATGGGACAGGGGTACGAGCAGTACTTC.

The CDR3 bases are TGTGCCAGCACACTCGGCGCTTCGGGTACGCAGTATTTT. Translating gives CASTLGASGTQYF. V gene TRBV11-1 combines with J gene TRBJ2-3; D is unclear. The V end was cut by 7 bases, the J end by 8 bases, with 16 bases between. The CDR3 contains 13 residues. Germline CDR1 and CDR2: SGHAT and FQDESV (reference sequence).

CDR3 nucleotide sequence: TGTGCCAGCAGCTTTAGCACTGAAGCTTTCTTT. This codes for CASSFSTEAFF. V usage is TRBV11-2 and J usage is TRBJ1-1; D is ambiguous. The CDR3 covers 11 residues. V lost 3 bases, J lost 4 bases, and 3 bases lay in between. CDR1 and CDR2 from the germline V gene are SGHAT and FQNNGV.

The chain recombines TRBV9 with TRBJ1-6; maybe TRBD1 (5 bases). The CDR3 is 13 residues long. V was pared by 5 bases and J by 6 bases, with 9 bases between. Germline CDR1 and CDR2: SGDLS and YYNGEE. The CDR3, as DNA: TGTGCCAGCAGTGGGGCCCTTAATTCACCCCTCCACTTT. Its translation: CASSGALNSPLHF.

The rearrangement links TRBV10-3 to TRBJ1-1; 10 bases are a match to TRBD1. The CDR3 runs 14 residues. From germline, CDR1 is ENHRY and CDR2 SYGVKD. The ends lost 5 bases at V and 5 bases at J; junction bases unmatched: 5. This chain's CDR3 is CAISSGTGVTEAFF. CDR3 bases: TGTGCCATCAGTTCCGGGACAGGGGTGACTGAAGCTTTCTTT.